The entry below describes one T cell receptor (beta chain). The antigen is undetermined. This specimen belongs to a study of beta chain features in type 1 diabetes. The study reverse transcribed the entire isolated RNA, so it sequenced expressed TCRB transcripts. Generated by immunoSEQ multiplex PCR, the TCRdb table keeps only in-frame clones and is missing some. Among under 900,000 clones, under 20% were seen once, and the ten largest hold 0.023%. Per the germline V gene, CDR1 is LGHNA and CDR2 is YSLEER. V was clipped by 5 bases and J by 6 bases, with 21 bases between them. The CDR3 runs 16 residues. Overall study findings and caveats: Type 1 diabetes patients had moderately but significantly shorter TCRB CDR3s in all four CD4+ subsets.

The rearrangement joins TRBV4-3 to TRBJ2-3; D is unresolved. Material for sequencing was naive CD4+ T cells from blood. This clonotype originated in a woman between 18 and 29 years old in good health. CDR3 nucleotide sequence: TGCGCCAGCAGCGCACATCTACAGATACACGCTGATACGCAGTATTTT. Residues: CASSAHLQIHADTQYF.